This T cell receptor (beta chain) was recovered during a study of cytomegalovirus exposure and HLA in healthy donors. Study-wide context: Unique TCRs from HLA-typed donors, around 79 million of them, were held in an early data release.

Trimming took 1 base from V and 9 from J; bases not matched to a gene: 5. CDR3 size: 14 residues. Per germline, CDR1 MGHRA and CDR2 YSYEKL. PCR involved 60 Vbeta and 13 Jbeta primers. Assay used: immunoSEQ multiplex PCR; TCRdb lists only in-frame clones, some missing. The sample lists about 200,000 clones, 79% occurring once. The TCR originated in a woman aged 25-40 years in good health and CMV-seropositive. The source material was PBMCs. The genes are TRBV4-1 and TRBJ2-1; 8 nucleotides align to TRBD1. In nucleotides, the CDR3 is TGCGCCAGCAGCCAAGGACAGGGGCCTATTGAGCAGTTCTTC. Protein: CASSQGQGPIEQFF.